The table lists the clone carrying this T cell receptor beta chain with a count of one. Its antigen is currently unknown. This record belongs to a study of blood T cells in healthy people across ages. Study-level results: The study found more naive CD4+ cells and higher diversity in long-lived than aged donors.

V lost 8 bases and J lost 5; bases outside the gene matches: 3. The germline V gene has CDR1 MNHEY and CDR2 SMNVEV (reference sequence). The CDR3 consists of 13 residues. The use of a sample-barcoded 5' primer and a J-beta primer mix characterized a second PCR of about 7 to 12 cycles. Tags on each cDNA molecule came from a template-switch adaptor with 12 random nucleotides. TCRdb re-derived calls from the 5' RACE reads in MiXCR, one entry per CDR3 protein. The sample holds approximately 760,000 distinct CDR3 sequences, about 25% seen once. This sample was shared with a second study, whose subject was T cells of mothers and their children.

The chain combines TRBV27 with TRBJ2-1; 10 bases map to TRBD2. Material for sequencing was blood. The sequence was collected from a boy younger than 18 in good health. For the CDR3, the DNA is TGTGCCAGCCTAGCGGGGGACAACAATGAGCAGTTCTTC. Translation gives CASLAGDNNEQFF.